What follows describes a single TCR beta chain. The CDR3 extends over 12 amino acids. V was clipped by 6 bases and J by 6 bases; unmatched bases: 2. Per the germline V gene, CDR1 is MGHRA and CDR2 is YSYEKL. In TCRdb, the 5' RACE reads were re-called with MiXCR into one record per CDR3 protein. The profile shows some 1,700,000 distinct CDR3 sequences, about 32% of them singletons. This sample stems from a study of identical twins. V and J are TRBV4-1 and TRBJ2-1; TRBD2 matches at 7 bases. Sequencing was performed on cord blood. The sequence derives from a newborn girl in good health. In DNA, the CDR3 is TGCGCCAGCAGGCAGCGGGGCAATGAGCAGTTCTTC. Translated: CASRQRGNEQFF.